This T cell receptor beta chain emerged from a study of blood T cell repertoires in COVID-19. Study-wide context: Acute and convalescent COVID-19 samples came from the United States, Italy and Spain. Nucleic acid was either cDNA or gDNA, and it came from T cells, B-cell-depleted T cells, or PBMCs.

Germline assignment: CDR1 KGHSH and CDR2 LQKENI. With 8 bases clipped from V and 7 bases from J, the junction kept 7 bases outside the gene matches. The CDR3 has 13 residues. Original handling: Nucleated cell number was recorded as an estimate derived from reference gene primer amplification. The assay was immunoSEQ multiplex PCR, and TCRdb's table has in-frame clones only and misses some. Clone size and V and J calls were adopted from that table, with D and trimming inferred from the DNA. The sample has roughly 100,000 clones; roughly four fifths are singletons. Source material: peripheral blood. The chain combines TRBV18 with TRBJ1-4; 7 bases line up with TRBD1. This receptor was identified in a man aged 80 or over with COVID-19, enrolled during active disease. The CDR3 here is CASGRAGGEKLFF. The CDR3 bases are TGTGCCAGCGGACGGGCAGGGGGTGAAAAACTGTTTTTT.